Presented here are 13 T cell receptor beta chains from one specimen sequenced in a study of CD8 T cells in ankylosing spondylitis. TCRdb reanalysed the 5' RACE reads using MiXCR and keeps one entry per CDR3 protein. This sample has 220,000 or so distinct CDR3 sequences, with 10% found just once. Sequencing was done on a sample of blood, either unsorted or a sorted T cell fraction (not recorded which). The source of these receptors is a male donor with ankylosing spondylitis or in good health (not recorded which).

In this sample, this clonotype turned up many times. The V and J genes are TRBV24-1 and TRBJ2-5; D unclear. The germline V and J ends were trimmed by 4 bases and 1 base, with 12 bases remaining between them. Germline assignment: CDR1 KGHDR and CDR2 SFDVKD. CDR3 length: 15 amino acids. The CDR3 DNA reads TGTGCCACCAGTGACGTATCTACCGCCCAAGAGACCCAGTACTTC. Translating it yields CATSDVSTAQETQYF.

This clonotype was seen many times. This chain uses TRBV7-8 with TRBJ1-2, with TRBD1 matching over 8 bases. V lost 7 bases, J lost 6 bases, and 19 bases stayed unmatched. CDR1 and CDR2 from the germline V gene are SGHVS and FQNEAQ. The CDR3 sequence is 17 residues long. The CDR3 loop reads CASTLWTGFDLLNGYTF. CDR3 in DNA: TGTGCCAGCACTCTATGGACAGGGTTTGATCTTCTCAATGGCTACACCTTC.

The chain joins TRBV20-1 to TRBJ1-1, with 7 bases identical to TRBD1. CDR3 size: 16 residues. The V and J ends lost 3 bases and 0 bases, in that order; junction bases with no gene match: 10. From germline, CDR1 is DFQATT and CDR2 SNEGSKA (reference sequence). The CDR3 bases are TGCAGTGCTAGTCCCAGGGGGAAAAATCTGAACACTGAAGCTTTCTTT. This translates into CSASPRGKNLNTEAFF.

This clonotype was observed at least ten times. The chain has TRBV5-1 and TRBJ2-2; D might be TRBD1 (6 bases). The CDR3 spans 14 residues. CDR1 and CDR2 from the germline V gene are SGHRS and YFSETQ. The V end was cut by 4 bases, the J end by 3 bases, with 10 bases between. CDR3 in amino acids: CASSARQDTGELFF. CDR3 bases: TGCGCCAGCAGCGCCCGACAGGACACCGGGGAGCTGTTTTTT.

This clonotype was recorded many times. One end of the junction fails to match germline, which may point to a read error. The rearrangement uses TRBV7-7 and TRBJ2-1, with 12 positions matching TRBD1. The CDR3 is 18 amino acids. CDR1 and CDR2 from the germline V gene are SSHAT and FNYEAQ (reference sequence). DNA for the CDR3: TGTGCTAGCAGCTTAGAGGGGTTGGGGACAGGGGGCTCGGATGAGCAGTTCTTC. Translated: CASSLEGLGTGGSDEQFF.

This clonotype was detected many times. A read error may account for a junction end that differs from germline. This chain connects TRBV12-3 or TRBV12-4 to TRBJ1-5; no clear D gene. The CDR3 is 13 amino acids. The CDR3 DNA is TGTGCCAGCAGCTTAGTCGACAATCAGCCCCAGCATTTT. It specifies CASSLVDNQPQHF.

The sample holds many counts of this clonotype. This sequence joins TRBV5-1 and TRBJ2-1; D remains unclear. Germline CDR1 and CDR2: SGHRS and YFSETQ. The V gene lost 0 bases and the J gene lost 4 bases, with 5 bases spanning the gap. This CDR3 is built from 13 residues. CDR3 protein: CASSLDGYNEQFF. The DNA of the CDR3 is TGCGCCAGCAGCTTGGACGGTTACAATGAGCAGTTCTTC.

Ten or more counts support this clonotype. The V and J genes are TRBV3-1 and TRBJ1-5; D might be TRBD1 (5 bases). With 0 bases removed from V and 0 bases from J, the gap between germline ends came to 12 bases. The CDR3 covers 17 residues. Germline CDR1 and CDR2: LGHDT and YNNKEL (reference sequence). The CDR3 DNA sequence: TGTGCCAGCAGCCAAGAACCAGGGTTTTATAGCAATCAGCCCCAGCATTTT. The encoded protein is CASSQEPGFYSNQPQHF.

Remarks on this clonotype: This could be a read error, since a much larger clone is one nucleotide away. The genes are TRBV7-3 and TRBJ2-3, with D unresolved. This CDR3 has 13 residues. Deletions cut 3 bases from V and 10 bases from J, with 14 bases between. Looked up from germline, CDR1 is SGHTA and CDR2 is FQGTGA. CDR3 DNA: TGTGCCAGCAGCTTTTCCCAGGCGGATTCGCAGTATTTT. Amino acids: CASSFSQADSQYF.

The rearrangement uses TRBV7-3 and TRBJ2-1, with 10 bases fitting TRBD2. The V gene end was trimmed by 1 base and the J gene end by 3 bases; junction bases not matched to a gene: 3. Looked up from germline, CDR1 is SGHTA and CDR2 is FQGTGA. This CDR3 is 16 amino acids long. The CDR3 nucleotides are TGTGCCAGCAGCTTAAATAGCGGGGGGAACTACAATGAGCAGTTCTTC. This translates into CASSLNSGGNYNEQFF.

This clonotype has at least ten counts. V gene TRBV12-3 or TRBV12-4 combines with J gene TRBJ1-4, with D possibly matching TRBD1 (6 bases). The ends were cut back, 8 bases at V and 7 bases at J, with 14 bases in the middle. This CDR3 is built from 13 residues. CDR3 DNA: TGTGCCAGCGCGAACAGGGAGGGTGAAAAACTGTTTTTT. Protein: CASANREGEKLFF.

The chain links TRBV7-6 to TRBJ2-3; TRBD2 aligns across 13 bases. Germline-derived CDR1 and CDR2 are SGHVS and FNYEAQ. The CDR3 runs to 17 residues. The V gene end was trimmed by 7 bases and the J gene end by 1 base; junction bases not matched to a gene: 8. CDR3 region: CASTLRTSGGRTDTQYF. CDR3 coding DNA: TGTGCCAGCACCTTGAGGACTAGCGGGGGACGCACAGATACGCAGTATTTT.

The gene calls are TRBV24-1 and TRBJ2-2; 9 bases map to TRBD1. This CDR3 has 15 residues. From germline, CDR1 is KGHDR and CDR2 SFDVKD. V lost 9 bases and J lost 6; bases outside the gene matches: 10. The CDR3 protein is CATGRPGQGAGELFF. The CDR3 coding sequence is TGTGCCACCGGACGACCGGGACAGGGTGCCGGGGAGCTGTTTTTT.